Each of the 10 T cell receptor beta chains below was sequenced from the same sample in a study of Ad26.COV2.S vaccination and SARS-CoV-2 variants. Here immunoSEQ multiplex PCR was the method, and the copy in TCRdb shows in-frame clones only, minus some. The sample shows more than 150,000 clones, around nine tenths of them seen only once. Sequencing was performed on peripheral blood, taken after recovery from COVID-19. The receptors come from a human donor who had recovered from COVID-19.

The V call is TRBV3-1 (or the pseudogene TRBV3-2), the J call TRBJ2-3, with D possibly TRBD2 on 6 matching bases. Trimming left V 1 base short and J 4 bases short, with 12 bases between. The CDR3 has 15 amino acids. The germline V gene encodes CDR1 LGHDT and CDR2 YNNKEL (reference sequence). CDR3 residues: CASSQGPTSADTQYF. The DNA for the CDR3 is TGTGCCAGCAGCCAAGGGCCGACTAGTGCAGATACGCAGTATTTT.

The genes are TRBV7-2 and TRBJ2-3, with a possible D match to TRBD1 (7 bases). The V gene lost 5 bases and the J gene lost 6 bases, with 15 bases spanning the gap. Germline CDR1 and CDR2: SGHTA and FQGNSA. This CDR3 spans 14 amino acids. The DNA of the CDR3 is TGTGCCAGCAGCCCAGGGGGGATCACCGATACGCAGTATTTT. It is translated as CASSPGGITDTQYF. Based on the CDR3 plus reference TRBV7-2 and TRBJ2-3, the full variable domain is GAGVSQSPSNKVTEKGKDVELRCDPISGHTALYWYRQSLGQGLEFLIYFQGNSAPDKSGLPSDRFSAERTGGSVSTLTIQRTQQEDSAVYLCASSPGGITDTQYFGPGTRLTVL.

This chain links TRBV14 with TRBJ1-2; no clear D gene. The CDR3 loop spans 13 amino acids. The V gene lost 6 bases and the J gene lost 7 bases, with 15 bases spanning the gap. Germline assignment: CDR1 SGHDN and CDR2 FVKESK. The DNA of the CDR3 is TGTGCCAGCAGAGGGATTGGGCCGGCTGGCTACACCTTC. Translated: CASRGIGPAGYTF. Using reference TRBV14 and TRBJ1-2 for the parts outside the CDR3, the full variable domain is EAGVTQFPSHSVIEKGQTVTLRCDPISGHDNLYWYRRVMGKEIKFLLHFVKESKQDESGMPNNRFLAERTGGTYSTLKVQPAELEDSGVYFCASRGIGPAGYTFGSGTRLTVV.

The chain joins TRBV7-2 to TRBJ2-7, with 7 positions matching TRBD2. In germline, CDR1 is SGHTA, CDR2 FQGNSA. The CDR3 is 15 residues long. The ends lost 7 bases at V and 3 bases at J; junction bases unmatched: 12. The CDR3 protein is CASIPGWGLRYEQYF. CDR3 nucleotides: TGTGCCAGCATCCCGGGGTGGGGACTACGCTACGAGCAGTACTTC.

The chain couples TRBV24-1 to TRBJ2-7; D is ambiguous. Germline values: CDR1 KGHDR, CDR2 SFDVKD. The CDR3 consists of 11 residues. V dropped 4 bases and J dropped 4 bases, with 4 bases sitting between them. The CDR3 DNA is TGTGCCACCAGTGAAGGGTACGAGCAGTACTTC. This encodes CATSEGYEQYF.

This clone has only a few counts. V is TRBV5-1 and J is TRBJ1-1, with D possibly TRBD1 on 5 matching bases. The germline V gene has CDR1 SGHRS and CDR2 YFSETQ. Trimming pared 4 bases from V and 4 bases from J, leaving 11 bases between. This CDR3 has 13 residues. The CDR3 is CASSVQGGTEAFF. In DNA, the CDR3 is TGCGCCAGCAGCGTTCAGGGAGGCACTGAAGCTTTCTTT.

With respect to this clone: An end of the junction does not agree with germline; a read error may underlie this. CDR3 sequence (DNA): TGTGCCAGCAGTTCTACAACACTGAGGGGGTCCTCCTTC. Amino acids: CASSSTTLRGSSF. The chain joins TRBV12-3 or TRBV12-4 to TRBJ2-7; TRBD1 is a possible D gene (6 bases). The CDR3 runs 13 residues.

This clone was seen only once. V usage is TRBV3-1 (or the pseudogene TRBV3-2) and J usage is TRBJ2-7; no reliable D call. V lost 0 bases to trimming and J lost 6 bases, with 9 bases between them. Germline loops: CDR1 LGHDT, CDR2 YNNKEL (reference sequence). CDR3 length: 13 amino acids. CDR3 sequence: CASSQDNLSEQYF. In DNA form, the CDR3 reads TGTGCCAGCAGCCAAGATAATCTTTCCGAGCAGTACTTC.

V and J are TRBV18 and TRBJ2-2; D gene ambiguous. Between the trimmed V and J ends, which lost 1 base and 7 bases, there was a span of 13 bases. Germline V gene sequence: CDR1 KGHSH, CDR2 LQKENI. This CDR3 region has 15 residues. The CDR3 here is CASSPLAVSHGELFF. In DNA form, the CDR3 reads TGTGCCAGCTCACCACTGGCCGTCTCTCACGGGGAGCTGTTTTTT.

V usage is TRBV10-3 and J usage is TRBJ2-7; D may match TRBD1 or TRBD2 (5 bases each). The V end lost 6 bases, the J end lost 1 base, and 13 bases lay between the germline ends. This CDR3 contains 14 residues. Germline V gene lookup returns CDR1 ENHRY and CDR2 SYGVKD. The CDR3 sequence: CAISLGTVSYEQYF. As DNA, the CDR3 is TGTGCCATCAGCCTCGGGACGGTATCCTACGAGCAGTACTTC.